The clone carrying this T cell receptor beta chain was seen a few times. The data were taken from a study of sequential checkpoint blockade in melanoma. Study-level information: Arm A got nivolumab then ipilimumab; arm B the reverse, 1:1. DNA from 91 pretreatment tumor samples underwent TCRβ immunosequencing.

The CDR3 has 12 residues. The V end was cut by 5 bases, the J end by 8 bases, with 13 bases between. Germline loops: CDR1 SGDLS, CDR2 YYNGEE. Sequencing was performed with immunoSEQ multiplex PCR; in TCRdb, only in-frame clones are kept and a portion is missing. Among about 4,400 clones, roughly 20% were seen once, and the ten largest hold approximately 4.3%. Treatment denoted: randomized to nivolumab then ipilimumab (arm A) or the reverse (arm B). Specimen: tumor tissue (inferred from file names), collected from a patient given nivolumab and ipilimumab in sequence. The chain couples TRBV9 to TRBJ1-2; D is possibly TRBD1 (5 bases). The clonotype originates from a human donor with melanoma. The CDR3 spells CASSGRAGGYTF. The CDR3 nucleotides are TGTGCCAGCAGTGGCAGGGCTGGCGGCTACACCTTC. Complete variable domain (other parts from reference TRBV9 and TRBJ1-2): DSGVTQTPKHLITATGQRVTLRCSPRSGDLSVYWYQQSLDQGLQFLIQYYNGEERAKGNILERFSAQQFPDLHSELNLSSLELGDSALYFCASSGRAGGYTFGSGTRLTVV.